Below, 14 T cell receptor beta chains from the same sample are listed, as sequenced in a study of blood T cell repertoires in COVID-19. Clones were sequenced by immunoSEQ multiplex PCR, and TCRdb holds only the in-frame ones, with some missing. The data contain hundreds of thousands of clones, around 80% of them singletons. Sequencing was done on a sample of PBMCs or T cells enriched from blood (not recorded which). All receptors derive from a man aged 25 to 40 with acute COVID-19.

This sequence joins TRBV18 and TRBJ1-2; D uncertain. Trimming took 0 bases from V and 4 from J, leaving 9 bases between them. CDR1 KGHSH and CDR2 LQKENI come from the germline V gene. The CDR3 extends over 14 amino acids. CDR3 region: CASSPPGDAYGYTF. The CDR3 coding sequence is TGTGCCAGCTCACCACCGGGCGACGCCTATGGCTACACCTTC. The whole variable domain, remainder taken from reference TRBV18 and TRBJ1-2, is NAGVMQNPRHLVRRRGQEARLRCSPMKGHSHVYWYRQLPEEGLKFMVYLQKENIIDESGMPKERFSAEFPKEGPSILRIQQVVRGDSAAYFCASSPPGDAYGYTFGSGTRLTVV.

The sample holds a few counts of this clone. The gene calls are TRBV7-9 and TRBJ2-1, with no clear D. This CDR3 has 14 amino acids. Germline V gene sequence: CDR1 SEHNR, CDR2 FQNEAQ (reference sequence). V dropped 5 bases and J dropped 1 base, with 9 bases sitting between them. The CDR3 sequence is CASSRDPSYNEQFF. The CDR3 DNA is TGTGCCAGCAGCAGAGATCCATCCTACAATGAGCAGTTCTTC.

CDR3 nucleotide sequence: TGTGCCAGCAGCCCAAGCCCTCGGACAACCTACGAGCAGTACTTC. Translated: CASSPSPRTTYEQYF. The chain employs TRBV27 and TRBJ2-7; TRBD1 might be the D (5 bases). CDR3 length: 15 residues. Germline V gene data show CDR1 as MNHEY and CDR2 as SMNVEV (reference sequence). Deletions cut 6 bases from V and 2 bases from J, with 17 bases between.

CDR3 region: CASSVSGWYEQYF. CDR3 nucleotide sequence: TGTGCCAGTAGTGTTTCAGGGTGGTACGAGCAGTACTTC. The chain is built from TRBV19 and TRBJ2-7, with D tentatively TRBD1 (5 bases). This CDR3 spans 13 amino acids. V was pared by 5 bases and J by 4 bases, with 12 bases between. CDR1 LNHDA and CDR2 SQIVND come from the germline V gene (reference sequence).

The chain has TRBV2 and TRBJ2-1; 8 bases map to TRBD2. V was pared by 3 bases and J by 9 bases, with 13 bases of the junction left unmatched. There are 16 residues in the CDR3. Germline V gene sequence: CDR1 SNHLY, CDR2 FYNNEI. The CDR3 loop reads CASSDLNGGAVGEQFF. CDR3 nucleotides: TGTGCCAGCAGTGACTTGAACGGGGGGGCTGTCGGTGAGCAGTTCTTC.

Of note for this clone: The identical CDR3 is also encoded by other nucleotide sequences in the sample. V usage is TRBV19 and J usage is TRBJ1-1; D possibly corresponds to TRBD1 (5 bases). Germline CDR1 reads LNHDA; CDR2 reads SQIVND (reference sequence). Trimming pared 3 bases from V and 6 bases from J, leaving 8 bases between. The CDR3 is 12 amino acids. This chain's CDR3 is CASSIQGAEAFF. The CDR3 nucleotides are TGTGCCAGTAGTATTCAAGGGGCTGAAGCTTTCTTT.

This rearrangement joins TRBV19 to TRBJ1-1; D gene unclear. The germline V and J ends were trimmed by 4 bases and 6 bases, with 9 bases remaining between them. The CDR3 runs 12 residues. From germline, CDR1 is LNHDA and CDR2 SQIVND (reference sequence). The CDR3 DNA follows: TGTGCCAGTAGTACGAGGGTCGCTGAAGCTTTCTTT. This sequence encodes CASSTRVAEAFF.

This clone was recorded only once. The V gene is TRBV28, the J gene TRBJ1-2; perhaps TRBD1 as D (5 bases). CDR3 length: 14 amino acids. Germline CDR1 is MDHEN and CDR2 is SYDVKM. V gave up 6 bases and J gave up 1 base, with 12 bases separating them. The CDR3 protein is CASRRPQGNYGYTF. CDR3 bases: TGTGCCAGCAGGCGACCCCAGGGTAACTATGGCTACACCTTC.

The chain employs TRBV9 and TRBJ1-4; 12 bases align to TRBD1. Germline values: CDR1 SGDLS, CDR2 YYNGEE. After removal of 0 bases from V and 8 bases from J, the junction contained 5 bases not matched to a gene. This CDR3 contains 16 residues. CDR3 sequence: CASSVGGQGAGEKLFF. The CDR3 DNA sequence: TGTGCCAGCAGCGTAGGGGGACAGGGGGCAGGAGAAAAACTGTTTTTT.

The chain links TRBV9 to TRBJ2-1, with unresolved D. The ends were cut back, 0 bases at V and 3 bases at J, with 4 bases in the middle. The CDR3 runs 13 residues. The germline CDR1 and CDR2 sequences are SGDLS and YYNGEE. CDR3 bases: TGTGCCAGCAGCGTAGCTAGCTACAATGAGCAGTTCTTC. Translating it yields CASSVASYNEQFF.

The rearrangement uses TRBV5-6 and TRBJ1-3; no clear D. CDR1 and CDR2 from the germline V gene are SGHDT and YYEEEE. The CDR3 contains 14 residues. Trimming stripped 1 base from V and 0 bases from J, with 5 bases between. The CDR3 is CASSLFSSGNTIYF. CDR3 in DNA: TGTGCCAGCAGCTTGTTCAGCTCTGGAAACACCATATATTTT.

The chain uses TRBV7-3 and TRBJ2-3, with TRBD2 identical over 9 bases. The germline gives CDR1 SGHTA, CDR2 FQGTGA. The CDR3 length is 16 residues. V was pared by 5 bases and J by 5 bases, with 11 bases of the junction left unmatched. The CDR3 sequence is CASSRRAGGKEDTQYF. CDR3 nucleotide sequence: TGTGCCAGCAGCCGGCGAGCGGGGGGTAAGGAAGATACGCAGTATTTT.

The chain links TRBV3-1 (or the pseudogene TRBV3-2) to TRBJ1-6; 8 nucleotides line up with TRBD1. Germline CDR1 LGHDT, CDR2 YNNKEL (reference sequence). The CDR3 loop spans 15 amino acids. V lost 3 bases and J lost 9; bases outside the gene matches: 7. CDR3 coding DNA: TGTGCCAGCAGCCAGGGGCCAGGGGGCATTTCACCCCTCCACTTT. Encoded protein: CASSQGPGGISPLHF.

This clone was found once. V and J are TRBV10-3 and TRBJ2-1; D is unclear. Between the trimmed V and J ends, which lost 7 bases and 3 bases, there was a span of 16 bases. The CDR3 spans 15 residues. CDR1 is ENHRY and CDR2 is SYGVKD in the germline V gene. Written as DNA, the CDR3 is TGTGCCATCAATTCTCAAGAGGCCCGCTACAATGAGCAGTTCTTC. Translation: CAINSQEARYNEQFF.